This T cell receptor (beta chain) was documented in a study of vaccination and CD4 T cells after COVID-19. Scientists ran DNA taken from cultured CD4+ T cells through the Oncomine TCR Beta short-read assay for sequencing. Someone extracted genomic DNA from cultured CD4+ T cells. TCRdb reprocessed the PCR reads with MiXCR, giving one entry per CDR3 protein. The repertoire has roughly 15,000 distinct CDR3 sequences, about three quarters of them found once; the top ten carry roughly 5%. There are a few counts of this clonotype. Its antigen is still unknown. As for treatment: roughly 10-day PBMC culture with coronavirus spike peptide pools or control peptides (ViraFEST assay). Losses at the gene ends were 8 bases for V and 0 bases for J; bases not matched to a gene: 6. CDR3 length: 17 amino acids. Germline V gives CDR1 MNHEY, CDR2 SMNVEV (reference sequence).

The chain combines TRBV27 with TRBJ2-2; 13 bases fit TRBD2. The sequenced sample was CD4+ T cells from blood, cultured in vitro. This TCR was recovered from a human donor who had recovered from COVID-19. CDR3 region: CASLRTSGSSNTGELFF. CDR3 sequence (DNA): TGTGCCAGCCTTAGGACTAGCGGGAGCTCGAACACCGGGGAGCTGTTTTTT.